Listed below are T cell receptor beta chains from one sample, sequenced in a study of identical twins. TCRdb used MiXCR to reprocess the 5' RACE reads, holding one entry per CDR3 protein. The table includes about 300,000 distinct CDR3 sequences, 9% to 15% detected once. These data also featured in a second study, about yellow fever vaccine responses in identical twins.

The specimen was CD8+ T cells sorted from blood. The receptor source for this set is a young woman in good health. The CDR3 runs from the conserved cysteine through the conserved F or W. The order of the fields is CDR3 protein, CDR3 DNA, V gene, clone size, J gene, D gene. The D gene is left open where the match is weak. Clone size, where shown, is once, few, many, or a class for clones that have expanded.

cdr3_aa: CASSNEQVPARGYTF
cdr3_nt: TGTGCCAGCAGCAATGAACAGGTCCCTGCTAGAGGCTACACCTTC
v_call: TRBV13
clone_size: few
j_call: TRBJ1-2
d_call: NA

cdr3_aa: CASSLPGTGGMDEQFF
cdr3_nt: TGTGCCAGCAGCTTGCCCGGGACAGGGGGCATGGATGAGCAGTTCTTC
v_call: TRBV7-9
clone_size: NA
j_call: TRBJ2-1
d_call: TRBD1

cdr3_aa: CASSQGVAGGRTDTQYF
cdr3_nt: TGTGCCAGCAGCCAAGGGGTAGCGGGAGGGCGCACAGATACGCAGTATTTT
v_call: TRBV4-2
clone_size: many
j_call: TRBJ2-3
d_call: TRBD2

cdr3_aa: CASSETGYNTEAFF
cdr3_nt: TGTGCCAGCAGCGAAACGGGCTACAACACTGAAGCTTTCTTT
v_call: TRBV4-2
clone_size: few
j_call: TRBJ1-1
d_call: NA

cdr3_aa: CASSQDSSAVYEQYF
cdr3_nt: TGTGCCAGCAGCCAAGATAGCAGCGCAGTCTACGAGCAGTACTTC
v_call: TRBV14
clone_size: NA
j_call: TRBJ2-7
d_call: NA

cdr3_aa: CASSEHSPKRLFFTDTQYF
cdr3_nt: TGTGCCAGCAGTGAACACTCCCCAAAGCGGTTGTTCTTCACAGATACGCAGTATTTT
v_call: TRBV2
clone_size: NA
j_call: TRBJ2-3
d_call: NA

cdr3_aa: CSAEGGGSYPGELFF
cdr3_nt: TGCAGTGCAGAGGGGGGCGGGAGTTACCCCGGGGAGCTGTTTTTT
v_call: TRBV20-1
clone_size: few
j_call: TRBJ2-2
d_call: NA

cdr3_aa: CAISEQGLASYNEQFF
cdr3_nt: TGTGCCATCAGTGAACAGGGACTTGCCTCCTACAATGAGCAGTTCTTC
v_call: TRBV10-3
clone_size: many
j_call: TRBJ2-1
d_call: NA

cdr3_aa: CSAREDRAPEAFF
cdr3_nt: TGCAGTGCTAGAGAGGACAGGGCCCCTGAAGCTTTCTTT
v_call: TRBV20-1
clone_size: NA
j_call: TRBJ1-1
d_call: TRBD1

cdr3_aa: CASSSGQGPVETQYF
cdr3_nt: TGTGCCAGCAGTTCGGGACAGGGGCCGGTAGAGACCCAGTACTTC
v_call: TRBV6-5
clone_size: few
j_call: TRBJ2-5
d_call: TRBD1

cdr3_aa: CASSPGLNSYEQYF
cdr3_nt: TGTGCCAGCAGCCCGGGACTAAACTCCTACGAGCAGTACTTC
v_call: TRBV2
clone_size: many
j_call: TRBJ2-7
d_call: TRBD2

cdr3_aa: CASSPPGTAVYEQYF
cdr3_nt: TGTGCCAGCAGCCCCCCAGGGACAGCCGTCTACGAGCAGTACTTC
v_call: TRBV5-6
clone_size: NA
j_call: TRBJ2-7
d_call: TRBD1

cdr3_aa: CASSEGQGPASTGELFF
cdr3_nt: TGTGCCAGCAGTGAGGGCCAGGGGCCCGCGAGCACCGGGGAGCTGTTTTTT
v_call: TRBV2
clone_size: NA
j_call: TRBJ2-2
d_call: NA

cdr3_aa: CATSGTRYYHQETQYF
cdr3_nt: TGTGCCACCAGCGGGACTAGATACTACCACCAAGAGACCCAGTACTTC
v_call: TRBV15
clone_size: many
j_call: TRBJ2-5
d_call: TRBD2

cdr3_aa: CASSLDSVASGDYEQYF
cdr3_nt: TGTGCCAGCAGCTTAGATTCGGTGGCTAGCGGTGACTACGAGCAGTACTTC
v_call: TRBV13
clone_size: NA
j_call: TRBJ2-7
d_call: TRBD2

cdr3_aa: CASSYLAGPADTQYF
cdr3_nt: TGTGCCAGCAGCTATCTAGCGGGGCCTGCAGATACGCAGTATTTT
v_call: TRBV7-9
clone_size: NA
j_call: TRBJ2-3
d_call: TRBD2

cdr3_aa: CASSESLSSTDTQYF
cdr3_nt: TGTGCCAGCAGTGAAAGTCTATCTAGCACAGATACGCAGTATTTT
v_call: TRBV6-4
clone_size: many
j_call: TRBJ2-3
d_call: NA

cdr3_aa: CASSPPGGGVISYNEQFF
cdr3_nt: TGTGCCAGCAGCCCCCCGGGGGGAGGGGTGATCTCCTACAATGAGCAGTTCTTC
v_call: TRBV28
clone_size: many
j_call: TRBJ2-1
d_call: TRBD2

cdr3_aa: CASSNLKNIQYF
cdr3_nt: TGTGCCAGCAGTAACCTTAAAAACATTCAGTACTTC
v_call: TRBV28
clone_size: few
j_call: TRBJ2-4
d_call: NA

cdr3_aa: CASSTGMWTEAFF
cdr3_nt: TGTGCCAGCAGCACAGGGATGTGGACTGAAGCTTTCTTT
v_call: TRBV12-3/TRBV12-4
clone_size: NA
j_call: TRBJ1-1
d_call: NA

cdr3_aa: CASSLTPYQETQYF
cdr3_nt: TGTGCCAGCAGTTTAACACCGTACCAAGAGACCCAGTACTTC
v_call: TRBV27
clone_size: few
j_call: TRBJ2-5
d_call: NA

cdr3_aa: CASNAGTGYVGIQYF
cdr3_nt: TGTGCCAGCAACGCCGGGACAGGTTATGTTGGCATTCAGTACTTC
v_call: TRBV12-3/TRBV12-4
clone_size: many
j_call: TRBJ2-4
d_call: TRBD1

cdr3_aa: CASSAPGGVNEQFF
cdr3_nt: TGTGCCAGCAGCGCCCCGGGCGGCGTCAATGAGCAGTTCTTC
v_call: TRBV9
clone_size: few
j_call: TRBJ2-1
d_call: NA

cdr3_aa: CASSAQGPNTGELFF
cdr3_nt: TGCGCCAGCAGCGCACAGGGCCCGAACACCGGGGAGCTGTTTTTT
v_call: TRBV5-1
clone_size: many
j_call: TRBJ2-2
d_call: NA

cdr3_aa: CASSSRLAGGPDGTDTQYF
cdr3_nt: TGTGCCAGCAGCTCACGACTAGCGGGGGGCCCCGATGGCACAGATACGCAGTATTTT
v_call: TRBV11-1
clone_size: few
j_call: TRBJ2-3
d_call: TRBD2

cdr3_aa: CASSVWGNEQFF
cdr3_nt: TGTGCCAGCAGTGTATGGGGCAATGAGCAGTTCTTC
v_call: TRBV2
clone_size: few
j_call: TRBJ2-1
d_call: NA

cdr3_aa: CAISGTSGTYSYNEQFF
cdr3_nt: TGTGCCATCAGTGGGACTAGCGGTACTTACTCCTACAATGAGCAGTTCTTC
v_call: TRBV10-3
clone_size: few
j_call: TRBJ2-1
d_call: TRBD2

cdr3_aa: CASSGGTIHTGELFF
cdr3_nt: TGTGCCAGCAGCGGCGGGACTATACACACCGGGGAGCTGTTTTTT
v_call: TRBV5-4
clone_size: NA
j_call: TRBJ2-2
d_call: TRBD2

cdr3_aa: CATSRDLGATNEKLFF
cdr3_nt: TGTGCCACCAGCAGAGATCTAGGGGCTACTAATGAAAAACTGTTTTTT
v_call: TRBV15
clone_size: many
j_call: TRBJ1-4
d_call: NA

cdr3_aa: CASSPVDSAEQFF
cdr3_nt: TGCGCCAGCAGCCCGGTGGACTCGGCCGAGCAGTTCTTC
v_call: TRBV5-1
clone_size: few
j_call: TRBJ2-1
d_call: NA

cdr3_aa: CASMGSYQGEQFF
cdr3_nt: TGTGCCAGCATGGGCTCCTATCAAGGGGAGCAGTTCTTC
v_call: TRBV6-1
clone_size: few
j_call: TRBJ2-1
d_call: NA

cdr3_aa: CATSGSGGAGNEQFF
cdr3_nt: TGTGCCACCAGCGGCAGCGGGGGGGCAGGGAATGAGCAGTTCTTC
v_call: TRBV15
clone_size: NA
j_call: TRBJ2-1
d_call: TRBD2

cdr3_aa: CASRLTSGNTGELFF
cdr3_nt: TGCGCCAGCAGGCTGACTAGCGGGAACACCGGGGAGCTGTTTTTT
v_call: TRBV5-1
clone_size: NA
j_call: TRBJ2-2
d_call: TRBD2

cdr3_aa: CASSQAEERELYEQYF
cdr3_nt: TGTGCCAGCAGCCAAGCGGAAGAGCGGGAGCTTTACGAGCAGTACTTC
v_call: TRBV3-1
clone_size: few
j_call: TRBJ2-7
d_call: TRBD2

cdr3_aa: CSASGTSEPSYNEQFF
cdr3_nt: TGCAGTGCTTCCGGGACTAGCGAACCGTCCTACAATGAGCAGTTCTTC
v_call: TRBV20-1
clone_size: few
j_call: TRBJ2-1
d_call: TRBD2

cdr3_aa: CASSQSTGGDAEAFF
cdr3_nt: TGCGCCAGCAGCCAGTCTACAGGGGGGGACGCTGAAGCTTTCTTT
v_call: TRBV4-1
clone_size: many
j_call: TRBJ1-1
d_call: TRBD1

cdr3_aa: CSARDLGMRGYTF
cdr3_nt: TGCAGTGCTAGAGATTTGGGGATGCGCGGCTACACCTTC
v_call: TRBV20-1
clone_size: NA
j_call: TRBJ1-2
d_call: NA

cdr3_aa: CASSEDHYEQYF
cdr3_nt: TGCGCCAGCAGCGAGGACCACTACGAGCAGTACTTC
v_call: TRBV5-1
clone_size: many
j_call: TRBJ2-7
d_call: NA

cdr3_aa: CASSTPGLAGVREQYF
cdr3_nt: TGTGCCAGCAGCACCCCGGGACTAGCGGGAGTAAGAGAGCAGTACTTC
v_call: TRBV12-3/TRBV12-4
clone_size: few
j_call: TRBJ2-7
d_call: TRBD2

cdr3_aa: CASRGTGRDYGYTF
cdr3_nt: TGTGCCAGCAGGGGGACAGGGAGGGACTATGGCTACACCTTC
v_call: TRBV27
clone_size: few
j_call: TRBJ1-2
d_call: TRBD1

cdr3_aa: CASSRTGINEKLFF
cdr3_nt: TGTGCCAGCAGCAGAACAGGGATCAATGAAAAACTGTTTTTT
v_call: TRBV28
clone_size: NA
j_call: TRBJ1-4
d_call: NA

cdr3_aa: CASSVAGNPYEQYF
cdr3_nt: TGTGCCAGCAGCGTCGCCGGAAACCCCTACGAGCAGTACTTC
v_call: TRBV9
clone_size: few
j_call: TRBJ2-7
d_call: NA

cdr3_aa: CASGIRGTEAFF
cdr3_nt: TGCGCCAGCGGAATCAGGGGGACTGAAGCTTTCTTT
v_call: TRBV5-1
clone_size: few
j_call: TRBJ1-1
d_call: TRBD1

cdr3_aa: CASSPLTGGTQYF
cdr3_nt: TGTGCCAGCAGTCCACTCACAGGGGGCACGCAGTATTTT
v_call: TRBV12-3/TRBV12-4
clone_size: many
j_call: TRBJ2-3
d_call: TRBD1

cdr3_aa: CASSLEGVLGYGYTF
cdr3_nt: TGTGCCAGCAGTTTAGAAGGGGTGTTGGGTTATGGCTACACCTTC
v_call: TRBV12-3/TRBV12-4
clone_size: few
j_call: TRBJ1-2
d_call: NA

cdr3_aa: CASGTGFPAGYTF
cdr3_nt: TGCGCCAGTGGAACAGGGTTCCCAGCTGGCTACACCTTC
v_call: TRBV4-1
clone_size: NA
j_call: TRBJ1-2
d_call: NA

cdr3_aa: CASSQPDRLGGYTF
cdr3_nt: TGCGCCAGCAGCCAACCAGACAGGCTCGGTGGCTACACCTTC
v_call: TRBV4-1
clone_size: few
j_call: TRBJ1-2
d_call: NA

cdr3_aa: CASSLAGSSAGELFF
cdr3_nt: TGTGCCAGCAGTTTAGCGGGGAGTAGCGCCGGGGAGCTGTTTTTT
v_call: TRBV28
clone_size: few
j_call: TRBJ2-2
d_call: NA

cdr3_aa: CASSLRTSDYNEQFF
cdr3_nt: TGTGCCAGCAGCTTAAGAACTAGCGACTACAATGAGCAGTTCTTC
v_call: TRBV7-6
clone_size: NA
j_call: TRBJ2-1
d_call: TRBD2

cdr3_aa: CSVPGGVVQETQYF
cdr3_nt: TGCAGCGTCCCCGGAGGGGTTGTCCAAGAGACCCAGTACTTC
v_call: TRBV29-1
clone_size: NA
j_call: TRBJ2-5
d_call: NA

cdr3_aa: CASSLLGERNEQFF
cdr3_nt: TGTGCCAGCAGCTTGTTGGGGGAGCGCAATGAGCAGTTCTTC
v_call: TRBV5-4
clone_size: NA
j_call: TRBJ2-1
d_call: NA

cdr3_aa: CASSQGLARCNEQFF
cdr3_nt: TGTGCCAGCAGCCAGGGACTAGCAAGATGCAATGAGCAGTTCTTC
v_call: TRBV7-7
clone_size: NA
j_call: TRBJ2-1
d_call: TRBD2